One and the same sample provided the 17 T cell receptor beta chains below, sequenced in a study of T cell responses to AZD1222 COVID-19 vaccine. The method was immunoSEQ multiplex PCR; TCRdb's version includes in-frame clones alone and lacks a portion of them. Among about 56,000 clones listed, approximately 86% were seen once. The specimen comprised peripheral blood, sampled 28 days after the second AZD1222 dose. The receptors shown here come from an adult who received the AZD1222 COVID-19 vaccine.

V is TRBV5-4 and J is TRBJ2-1; TRBD2 aligns across 10 bases. V lost 2 bases to trimming and J lost 7 bases; unmatched junction nucleotides: 6. Germline CDR1 is SGHNT and CDR2 is YYREEE (reference sequence). CDR3 length: 15 amino acids. The CDR3 DNA reads TGTGCCAGCAGCTTCCCGGGACTAGCGAGGAATGAGCAGTTCTTC. It yields the protein CASSFPGLARNEQFF.

The chain uses TRBV11-2 and TRBJ2-7; no reliable D call. Germline CDR1 reads SGHAT; CDR2 reads FQNNGV. V lost 1 base and J lost 4, with 11 bases in between. This CDR3 is built from 14 residues. DNA for the CDR3: TGTGCCAGCAGCTTAGTTGGTAACAAGTACGAGCAGTACTTC. Residues: CASSLVGNKYEQYF.

The chain couples TRBV2 to TRBJ1-1; possible D gene TRBD1, 5 bases. This CDR3 contains 13 residues. Germline CDR1 reads SNHLY; CDR2 reads FYNNEI. With 6 bases removed from V and 12 bases from J, the gap between germline ends came to 20 bases. The CDR3 DNA sequence: TGTGCCAGCAGAACCTCAGGGAGCGGTAGGACTTTCTTT. Translated, it gives CASRTSGSGRTFF.

The chain is built from TRBV21-1 and TRBJ1-3; TRBD1 is the table's D call and was not checked against the DNA. TRBV21-1 is termed a pseudogene. The CDR3 extends over 17 amino acids. The CDR3 loop is CASSKAGRGRSGNTIYF. The DNA for the CDR3 is TGTGCCAGCAGCAAAGCCGGCAGGGGCAGGTCTGGAAACACCATATATTTT.

V is TRBV5-1 and J is TRBJ2-3; D is unresolved. Germline V gives CDR1 SGHRS, CDR2 YFSETQ. This CDR3 region has 14 residues. Trimming removed 0 bases at V and 0 bases at J, with 5 bases between. As DNA, the CDR3 is TGCGCCAGCAGCTTGGACGGCAGCACAGATACGCAGTATTTT. Its translation: CASSLDGSTDTQYF.

The chain couples TRBV12-3 or TRBV12-4 to TRBJ1-6, with D tentatively TRBD1 (5 bases). The CDR3 spans 13 residues. The ends were cut back, 6 bases at V and 13 bases at J, with 16 bases in the middle. DNA for the CDR3: TGTGCCAGCAGCCCCACGGGGGACCGGCCCCTCCACTTT. Amino acids: CASSPTGDRPLHF.

This chain links TRBV29-1 with TRBJ2-5, with 7 bases identical to TRBD1. The junction had 4 bases not matched to a gene; V was cut back by 7 bases and J by 2 bases. The germline V gene encodes CDR1 SQVTM and CDR2 ANQGSEA. The CDR3 covers 12 residues. The CDR3 nucleotides read TGCAGCGGGGGACAGCAGCAAGAGACCCAGTACTTC. Translating gives CSGGQQQETQYF.

The chain is built from TRBV29-1 and TRBJ2-7; TRBD1 matches 9 bases. The CDR3 sequence is 15 residues long. From germline, CDR1 is SQVTM and CDR2 ANQGSEA. V lost 6 bases and J lost 4; bases outside the gene matches: 13. In DNA, the CDR3 is TGCAGCGTAACCCCGGGACAGGGATATGGGTACGAGCAGTACTTC. This translates into CSVTPGQGYGYEQYF.

This clone was counted once. The chain's CDR3 is CASSSTGGDTEAFF. The CDR3 bases are TGTGCCAGCAGTTCAACAGGGGGCGACACTGAAGCTTTCTTT. This chain joins TRBV2 and TRBJ1-1; 9 bases match TRBD1. This CDR3 contains 14 residues. Looked up from germline, CDR1 is SNHLY and CDR2 is FYNNEI. V lost 5 bases and J lost 3; bases outside the gene matches: 4.

This clone is judged medium-sized (0.01 to 0.1%). The chain combines TRBV27 with TRBJ1-5, with TRBD1 matching 7 bases. Germline assignment: CDR1 MNHEY and CDR2 SMNVEV (reference sequence). V dropped 5 bases and J dropped 1; count of bases not matched to a gene: 8. The CDR3 runs to 16 residues. CDR3 nucleotide sequence: TGTGCCAGCAGTCTCCGTACAGGGGAAAGCAATCAGCCCCAGCATTTT. Its protein product is CASSLRTGESNQPQHF.

The rearrangement joins TRBV7-2 to TRBJ1-2; TRBD1 matches 7 bases. CDR3 length: 14 amino acids. Germline CDR1 and CDR2: SGHTA and FQGNSA. Trimming took 6 bases from V and 5 from J; bases not matched to a gene: 9. The CDR3 region has the DNA TGTGCCAGCAGTTCCGGACAGGTTTTATATGGCTACACCTTC. The encoded protein is CASSSGQVLYGYTF.

The rearrangement uses TRBV5-1 and TRBJ1-4, with 9 bases identical to TRBD1. Germline V gives CDR1 SGHRS, CDR2 YFSETQ. Unmatched junction bases numbered 5, after V lost 0 bases and J lost 8 bases. The CDR3 has 15 amino acids. The CDR3 DNA follows: TGCGCCAGCAGCTTGGAGGGACAGGGAAACGAAAAACTGTTTTTT. Protein product: CASSLEGQGNEKLFF.

The chain is built from TRBV28 and TRBJ2-2; 10 nucleotides line up with TRBD1. There are 16 residues in the CDR3. CDR1 and CDR2 (germline): MDHEN, SYDVKM. V lost 5 bases, J lost 4 bases, and 7 bases stayed unmatched. DNA of the CDR3: TGTGCCAGCAGTCCCCCGGGACAGGGGATCACCGGGGAGCTGTTTTTT. Translation gives CASSPPGQGITGELFF. Combining the CDR3 with reference TRBV28 and TRBJ2-2 gives the whole variable domain DVKVTQSSRYLVKRTGEKVFLECVQDMDHENMFWYRQDPGLGLRLIYFSYDVKMKEKGDIPEGYSVSREKKERFSLILESASTNQTSMYLCASSPPGQGITGELFFGEGSRLTVL.

The sample holds one count of this clone. The rearrangement joins TRBV19 to TRBJ1-3; the D is unclear. The CDR3 is 14 amino acids. V lost 5 bases, J lost 0 bases, and 8 bases lay in between. Per germline, CDR1 LNHDA and CDR2 SQIVND (reference sequence). The CDR3 region is CASSGVASGNTIYF. The DNA of the CDR3 is TGTGCCAGTAGTGGGGTGGCCTCTGGAAACACCATATATTTT. Together with reference TRBV19 and TRBJ1-3, the CDR3 gives the full variable domain: DGGITQSPKYLFRKEGQNVTLSCEQNLNHDAMYWYRQDPGQGLRLIYYSQIVNDFQKGDIAEGYSVSREKKESFPLTVTSAQKNPTAFYLCASSGVASGNTIYFGEGSWLTVV.

This clone showed up just a few times. V usage is TRBV11-2 and J usage is TRBJ2-1; no firm D call. The CDR3 length is 15 residues. The germline V gene has CDR1 SGHAT and CDR2 FQNNGV. V was shortened by 4 bases and J by 0 bases, with 10 bases between the two germline ends. CDR3 amino acids: CASSSRLSSYNEQFF. In nucleotides, the CDR3 is TGTGCCAGCAGCTCTCGGCTGAGCTCCTACAATGAGCAGTTCTTC.

As DNA, the CDR3 is TGTGCCAGCAGTTACCCGCTAGCGGAAGAGACCCAGTACTTC. It specifies CASSYPLAEETQYF. The J gene is TRBJ2-5, the V gene TRBV6-5; 7 positions match TRBD2. The CDR3 spans 14 residues. The germline gives CDR1 MNHEY, CDR2 SVGAGI. The trim removed 2 bases at V and 3 bases at J, leaving 3 bases unmatched.

This clone was seen just once. The chain has TRBV21-1 and TRBJ1-1. TRBV21-1 is shown as a pseudogene. The CDR3 runs to 15 residues. The CDR3 DNA follows: TGTGCCAGCAGCAAAGACGGGGGCGGTAACACTGAAGCTTTCTTT. This codes for CASSKDGGGNTEAFF.